The 21 T cell receptor beta chains below were found in one sample sequenced in a study of regulatory T cells in long-lasting Graves disease. Libraries of TCR beta came from iRepertoire HTBI primers plus Arm-PCR of CDR3 regions. TCRdb itself ran the multiplex PCR reads through MiXCR, one entry per CDR3 protein. Of a few hundred thousand distinct CDR3 sequences in the sample, around a quarter were seen once. Time point reported: persistent/refractory GD, antithyroid drugs over 5 years with positive TRAb. PBMC-derived RNA was used for the TCR library. Material: peripheral blood mononuclear cells (PBMCs), obtained when the disease was refractory, from a patient treated with antithyroid drugs. The receptors were gathered from a female donor with Graves disease.

This chain joins TRBV15 and TRBJ1-1; D perhaps matches TRBD1 (5 bases). The CDR3 sequence is 14 residues long. Germline V gene lookup returns CDR1 LNHNV and CDR2 YYDKDF (reference sequence). The germline V and J ends were trimmed by 4 bases and 1 base, with 10 bases remaining between them. The CDR3 DNA reads TGTGCCACCAGCAAACATACAGGGAACACTGAAGCTTTCTTT. It codes for CATSKHTGNTEAFF.

This clonotype was picked up many times. CDR3 sequence (DNA): TGTGCCAGCAGTGCAGCGGGAGGCCCACAAGAGACCCAGTACTTC. This codes for CASSAAGGPQETQYF. J is TRBJ2-5 and V is TRBV2; 9 bases match TRBD2. After removal of 4 bases from V and 2 bases from J, the junction contained 5 bases not matched to a gene. Germline V gene lookup returns CDR1 SNHLY and CDR2 FYNNEI. The CDR3 has 15 residues.

This clonotype appeared many times. The chain uses TRBV12-3 or TRBV12-4 and TRBJ1-6; TRBD1 might be the D (6 bases). The CDR3 is made up of 16 amino acids. Trimming stripped 1 base from V and 5 bases from J, with 12 bases between. The CDR3 reads CASSLGGTGNNSPLHF. In DNA, the CDR3 is TGTGCCAGCAGTTTAGGTGGTACAGGGAATAATTCACCCCTCCACTTT.

This clonotype was counted a few times. The chain uses TRBV20-1 and TRBJ2-7; weak D call: TRBD1 (5 bases). V lost 4 bases and J lost 5, with 12 bases in between. Germline values: CDR1 DFQATT, CDR2 SNEGSKA (reference sequence). This CDR3 comprises 12 residues. CDR3 region: CSAISQGNEQYF. DNA for the CDR3: TGCAGTGCTATCTCCCAGGGAAACGAGCAGTACTTC.

In this sample, this clonotype turned up a few times. The chain links TRBV20-1 to TRBJ1-5; 9 positions agree with TRBD1. There are 14 residues in the CDR3. Germline-derived CDR1 and CDR2 are DFQATT and SNEGSKA (reference sequence). V lost 5 bases and J lost 4; bases outside the gene matches: 6. The CDR3 here is CSAGTGIGNQPQHF. CDR3 in DNA: TGCAGTGCTGGGACAGGGATTGGGAATCAGCCCCAGCATTTT.

This chain uses TRBV5-1 with TRBJ2-3, with 8 bases matching TRBD1. J was trimmed by 5 bases and V by 1 base; bases with no gene match: 3. The CDR3 has 14 amino acids. CDR1 is SGHRS, CDR2 YFSETQ, per germline. CDR3 DNA sequence: TGCGCCAGCAGCTTGTCCAGGGGGCAAGATACGCAGTATTTT. Translated, it gives CASSLSRGQDTQYF.

J is TRBJ1-2 and V is TRBV9; the D is unclear. CDR3 length equals 17 residues. Per germline, CDR1 SGDLS and CDR2 YYNGEE. V was trimmed by 0 bases and J by 7 bases, leaving 22 bases between them. The CDR3 loop is CASSVAALKIGEAGYTF. DNA of the CDR3: TGTGCCAGCAGCGTAGCTGCGTTGAAGATAGGCGAGGCTGGCTACACCTTC.

In this sample, this clonotype turned up many times. This chain links TRBV11-2 with TRBJ2-5; perhaps TRBD1 as D (5 bases). Germline V CDR1 and CDR2: SGHAT, FQNNGV. Trimming pared 0 bases from V and 1 base from J, leaving 9 bases between. The CDR3 is 15 residues long. CDR3 sequence reads: CASSLDSQGQETQYF. The CDR3 DNA follows: TGTGCCAGCAGCTTAGATAGTCAGGGCCAAGAGACCCAGTACTTC.

This clonotype was picked up a small number of times. The chain joins TRBV27 to TRBJ1-3; D may be TRBD1 (5 bases). CDR1 and CDR2 (germline): MNHEY, SMNVEV (reference sequence). V was shortened by 1 base and J by 4 bases, with 8 bases between the two germline ends. The length of the CDR3 is 14 residues. CDR3 in DNA: TGTGCCAGCAGTTTATTGGCAGGGGGAAACACCATATATTTT. Translation: CASSLLAGGNTIYF.

This clonotype was recorded many times. The J gene is TRBJ1-4, the V gene TRBV28; D possibly corresponds to TRBD1 (5 bases). Trimming removed 5 bases from V and 5 bases from J, with 15 bases in between. This CDR3 comprises 15 residues. The V gene's germline CDR1 is MDHEN and CDR2 SYDVKM. DNA of the CDR3: TGTGCCAGCAGTAATAGGGGACGGAACAATGAAAAACTGTTTTTT. It is translated as CASSNRGRNNEKLFF.

This clonotype was counted at least ten times. This CDR3 reads CASSFYRGKNIQYF. Here the CDR3 DNA reads TGTGCCAGCAGTTTCTACAGGGGTAAAAACATTCAGTACTTC. The chain links TRBV28 to TRBJ2-4; 7 bases agree with TRBD1. The CDR3 runs to 14 residues. Germline CDR1 and CDR2: MDHEN and SYDVKM. V shed 3 bases, J shed 4 bases, and the junction held 3 bases outside the gene matches.

This clonotype has a handful of counts. This chain uses TRBV29-1 with TRBJ2-2; D is unresolved. Germline V lookup: CDR1 SQVTM, CDR2 ANQGSEA. This CDR3 is built from 13 residues. Trimming pared 4 bases from V and 4 bases from J, leaving 10 bases between. The CDR3 sequence is CSVGLGSTGELFF. Written as DNA, the CDR3 is TGCAGCGTTGGTTTGGGCAGCACCGGGGAGCTGTTTTTT.

This clonotype came up a few times. The chain couples TRBV20-1 to TRBJ2-5; 7 positions agree with TRBD2. The V segment lost 0 bases and the J segment 1 base; nucleotides outside the gene matches: 11. The CDR3 has 17 residues. Germline assignment: CDR1 DFQATT and CDR2 SNEGSKA (reference sequence). Here the CDR3 DNA reads TGCAGTGCTAGAGATTTTGGCCGGAGCGGGGCCCAAGAGACCCAGTACTTC. As protein: CSARDFGRSGAQETQYF.

Comment on this clonotype: One junction end does not reproduce the germline sequence, and a read error may be involved. This CDR3 reads CASNRRGNQPQHF. CDR3 DNA: TGTGCCAGTAACCGGCGGGGCAACCAGCCCCAGCATTTT. The chain joins TRBV19 to TRBJ1-5; perhaps TRBD1 as D (5 bases). The CDR3 consists of 13 residues. In germline, CDR1 is LNHDA, CDR2 SQIVND (reference sequence). Full variable domain (missing parts from reference TRBV19 and TRBJ1-5): DGGITQSPKYLFRKEGQNVTLSCEQNLNHDAMYWYRQDPGQGLRLIYYSQIVNDFQKGDIAEGYSVSREKKESFPLTVTSAQKNPTAFYLCASNRRGNQPQHFGDGTRLSIL.

This clonotype was counted a few times. The rearrangement links TRBV20-1 to TRBJ1-5; D unclear. V was cut by 0 bases and J by 2 bases, with 17 bases left in between. Germline loops: CDR1 DFQATT, CDR2 SNEGSKA (reference sequence). The CDR3 covers 17 residues. The chain's CDR3 is CSAREVAGAEGNQPQHF. CDR3 bases: TGCAGTGCTAGAGAGGTTGCAGGTGCGGAGGGCAATCAGCCCCAGCATTTT.

The chain recombines TRBV9 with TRBJ2-5, with no clear D. This CDR3 contains 16 residues. CDR1 is SGDLS and CDR2 is YYNGEE in the germline V gene. Trimming stripped 4 bases from V and 4 bases from J, with 20 bases between. CDR3 in DNA: TGTGCCAGCAGCCCCCCGTTTATGGGTATGGGAGAGACCCAGTACTTC. Its protein product is CASSPPFMGMGETQYF. The variable domain in full, completed from reference TRBV9 and TRBJ2-5, reads DSGVTQTPKHLITATGQRVTLRCSPRSGDLSVYWYQQSLDQGLQFLIQYYNGEERAKGNILERFSAQQFPDLHSELNLSSLELGDSALYFCASSPPFMGMGETQYFGPGTRLLVL.

This chain uses TRBV7-3 with TRBJ2-5, with D hard to call. The V end was cut by 5 bases, the J end by 4 bases, with 20 bases between. This CDR3 comprises 16 residues. Germline V gives CDR1 SGHTA, CDR2 FQGTGA. The CDR3 DNA reads TGTGCCAGCAGCCCCGACCGTTCTAACGGTAGAGAGACCCAGTACTTC. Protein: CASSPDRSNGRETQYF.

Notes on this clonotype: A read error may account for a junction end that differs from germline. CDR3 protein: CSVTGQGPLLSENTIYF. CDR3 coding DNA: TGCAGCGTTACGGGACAGGGCCCTCTCTTATCTGAAAACACCATATATTTT. The chain recombines TRBV29-1 with TRBJ1-3; 9 positions match TRBD1. Germline V CDR1 and CDR2: SQVTM, ANQGSEA. CDR3 length: 17 residues.

A word on this clonotype: Possible read error: a much larger clone is one base away. This chain connects TRBV27 to TRBJ2-7; 9 bases are shared with TRBD2. CDR3 length: 16 amino acids. Per the germline V gene, CDR1 is MNHEY and CDR2 is SMNVEV (reference sequence). The chain's CDR3 is CASSLSKGSGSSKQCF. In DNA form, the CDR3 reads TGTGCCAGCAGTTTATCCAAGGGTAGCGGGAGCTCGAAGCAGTGCTTC.

The rearrangement joins TRBV13 to TRBJ2-7, with TRBD1 identical over 11 bases. Germline assignment: CDR1 PRHDT and CDR2 FYEKMQ (reference sequence). The CDR3 sequence is 22 residues long. V shed 5 bases, J shed 9 bases, and the junction held 33 bases outside the gene matches. The CDR3 DNA reads as TGTGCCAGCAGCCGCACCGGGACAGGGGGTTTAGCGGGAGTTCCACTACTGGCGGGGCAGTACTTC. Protein: CASSRTGTGGLAGVPLLAGQYF.

This clonotype was counted only a few times. The V and J genes are TRBV5-1 and TRBJ2-7; TRBD2 is a possible D gene (6 bases). CDR3 size: 13 residues. The V end lost 5 bases, the J end lost 0 bases, and 9 bases lay between the germline ends. Germline loops: CDR1 SGHRS, CDR2 YFSETQ. The CDR3 DNA follows: TGCGCCAGCAGAGCGGGCGTCTCCTACGAGCAGTACTTC. The encoded protein is CASRAGVSYEQYF.